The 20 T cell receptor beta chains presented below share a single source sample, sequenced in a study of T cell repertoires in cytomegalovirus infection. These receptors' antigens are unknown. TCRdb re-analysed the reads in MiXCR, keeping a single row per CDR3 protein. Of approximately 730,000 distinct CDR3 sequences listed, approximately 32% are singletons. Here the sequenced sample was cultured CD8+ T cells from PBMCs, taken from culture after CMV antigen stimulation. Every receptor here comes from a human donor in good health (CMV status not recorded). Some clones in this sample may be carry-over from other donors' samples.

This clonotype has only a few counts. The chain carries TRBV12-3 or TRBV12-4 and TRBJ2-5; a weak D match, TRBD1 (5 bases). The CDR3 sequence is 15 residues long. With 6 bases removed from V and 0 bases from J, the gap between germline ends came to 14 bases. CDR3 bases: TGTGCCAGCAGGTTCCGCGCAGGGTACCAAGAGACCCAGTACTTC. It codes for CASRFRAGYQETQYF.

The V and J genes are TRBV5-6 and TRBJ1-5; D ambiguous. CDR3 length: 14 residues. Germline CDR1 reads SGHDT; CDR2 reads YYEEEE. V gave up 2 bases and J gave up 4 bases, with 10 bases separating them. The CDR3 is CASSFEGKNQPQHF. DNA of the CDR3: TGTGCCAGCAGCTTTGAAGGAAAAAATCAGCCCCAGCATTTT. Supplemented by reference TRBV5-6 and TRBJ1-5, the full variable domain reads DAGVTQSPTHLIKTRGQQVTLRCSPKSGHDTVSWYQQALGQGPQFIFQYYEEEERQRGNFPDRFSGHQFPNYSSELNVNALLLGDSALYLCASSFEGKNQPQHFGDGTRLSIL.

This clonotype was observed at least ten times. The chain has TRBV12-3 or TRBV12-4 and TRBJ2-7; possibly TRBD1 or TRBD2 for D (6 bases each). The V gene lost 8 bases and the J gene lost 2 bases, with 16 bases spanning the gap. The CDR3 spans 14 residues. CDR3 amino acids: CASLAWGAPYEQYF. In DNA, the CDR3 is TGTGCCAGCCTTGCGTGGGGGGCCCCCTACGAGCAGTACTTC.

The CDR3 region has the DNA TGTGCCAGCAGCACTGGAATCGACTACACCTTC. Its translation: CASSTGIDYTF. The chain has TRBV7-6 and TRBJ1-2; D ambiguous. The germline V gene encodes CDR1 SGHVS and CDR2 FNYEAQ. The CDR3 extends over 11 amino acids. The V end lost 5 bases, the J end lost 10 bases, and 11 bases lay between the germline ends.

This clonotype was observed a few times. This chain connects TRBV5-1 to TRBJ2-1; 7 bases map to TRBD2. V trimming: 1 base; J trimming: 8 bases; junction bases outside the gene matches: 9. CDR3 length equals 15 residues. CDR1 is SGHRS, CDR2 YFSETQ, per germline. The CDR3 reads CASSLWGGDFDEQFF. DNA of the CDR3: TGCGCCAGCAGCTTGTGGGGAGGGGACTTCGATGAGCAGTTCTTC. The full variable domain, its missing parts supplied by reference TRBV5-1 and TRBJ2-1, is KAGVTQTPRYLIKTRGQQVTLSCSPISGHRSVSWYQQTPGQGLQFLFEYFSETQRNKGNFPGRFSGRQFSNSRSEMNVSTLELGDSALYLCASSLWGGDFDEQFFGPGTRLTVL.

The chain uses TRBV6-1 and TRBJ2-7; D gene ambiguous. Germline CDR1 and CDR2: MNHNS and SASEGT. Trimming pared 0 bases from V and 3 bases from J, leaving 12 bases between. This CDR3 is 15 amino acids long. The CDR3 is CASSEAIVIGYEQYF. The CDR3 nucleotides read TGTGCCAGCAGTGAAGCAATAGTTATAGGCTACGAGCAGTACTTC.

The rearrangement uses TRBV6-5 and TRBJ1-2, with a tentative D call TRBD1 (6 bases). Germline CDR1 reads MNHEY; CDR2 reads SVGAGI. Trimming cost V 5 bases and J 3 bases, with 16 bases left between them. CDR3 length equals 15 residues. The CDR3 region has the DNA TGTGCCAGCAGTGGTCGGGGGGGGCGAGACTATGGCTACACCTTC. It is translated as CASSGRGGRDYGYTF.

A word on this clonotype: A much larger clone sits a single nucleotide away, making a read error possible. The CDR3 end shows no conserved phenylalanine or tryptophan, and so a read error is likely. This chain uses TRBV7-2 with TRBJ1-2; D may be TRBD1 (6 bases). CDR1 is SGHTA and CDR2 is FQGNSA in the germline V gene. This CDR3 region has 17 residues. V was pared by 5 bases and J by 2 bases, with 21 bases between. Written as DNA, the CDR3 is TGTGCCAGCAGCCCCCCCACAGGGATGTCCTTCAACTATGGCTACACCATC. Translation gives CASSPPTGMSFNYGYTI.

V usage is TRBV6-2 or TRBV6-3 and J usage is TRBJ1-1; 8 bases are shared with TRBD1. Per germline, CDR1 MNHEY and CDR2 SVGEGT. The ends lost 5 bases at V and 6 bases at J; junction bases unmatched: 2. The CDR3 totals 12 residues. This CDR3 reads CASSQGAAEAFF. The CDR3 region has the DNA TGTGCCAGCAGTCAGGGGGCGGCTGAAGCTTTCTTT.

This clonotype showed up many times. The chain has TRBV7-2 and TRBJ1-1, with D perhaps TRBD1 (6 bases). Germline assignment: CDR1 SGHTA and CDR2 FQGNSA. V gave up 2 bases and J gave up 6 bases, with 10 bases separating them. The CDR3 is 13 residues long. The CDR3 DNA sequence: TGTGCCAGCAGCTTATATGGGGGCCCTGAAGCTTTCTTT. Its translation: CASSLYGGPEAFF.

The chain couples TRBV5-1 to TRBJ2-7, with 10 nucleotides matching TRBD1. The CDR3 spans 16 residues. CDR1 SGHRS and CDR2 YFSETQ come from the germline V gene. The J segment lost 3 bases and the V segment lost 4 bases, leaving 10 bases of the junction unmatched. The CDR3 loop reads CASSLGTGALFYEQYF. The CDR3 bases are TGCGCCAGCAGCCTTGGGACAGGGGCCCTCTTCTACGAGCAGTACTTC.

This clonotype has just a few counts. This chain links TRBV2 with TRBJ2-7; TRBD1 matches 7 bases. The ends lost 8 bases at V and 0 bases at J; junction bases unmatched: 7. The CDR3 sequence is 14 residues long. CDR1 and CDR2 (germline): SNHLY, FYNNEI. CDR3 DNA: TGTGCCAGCCCTACAGGACAGGACTCCTACGAGCAGTACGTC. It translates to CASPTGQDSYEQYV.

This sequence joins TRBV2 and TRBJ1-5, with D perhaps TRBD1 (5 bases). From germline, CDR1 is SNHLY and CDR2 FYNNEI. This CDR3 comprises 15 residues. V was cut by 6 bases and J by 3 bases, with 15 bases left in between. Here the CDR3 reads CASRDGTVNNQPQHF. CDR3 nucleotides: TGTGCCAGCAGGGACGGGACCGTTAACAATCAGCCCCAGCATTTT.

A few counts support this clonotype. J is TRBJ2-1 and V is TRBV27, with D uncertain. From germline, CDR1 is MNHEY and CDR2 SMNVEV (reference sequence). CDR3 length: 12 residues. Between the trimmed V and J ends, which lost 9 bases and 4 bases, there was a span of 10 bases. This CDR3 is CASGVIYNEQFF. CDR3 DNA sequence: TGTGCCAGTGGGGTGATTTACAATGAGCAGTTCTTC.

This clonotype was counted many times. The CDR3 protein is CASSLGGGFTDTQYF. In nucleotides, the CDR3 is TGTGCCAGCAGCTTAGGCGGGGGTTTCACAGATACGCAGTATTTT. This rearrangement joins TRBV7-6 to TRBJ2-3; TRBD2 matches at 7 bases. CDR1 and CDR2 (germline): SGHVS, FNYEAQ. The V gene end was trimmed by 1 base and the J gene end by 2 bases; junction bases not matched to a gene: 3. The CDR3 length is 15 residues.

The CDR3 bases are TGTGCCAGCAGCCAAGGGGGGCAGATCTATGGCTACACCTTC. It is translated as CASSQGGQIYGYTF. The rearrangement joins TRBV4-2 to TRBJ1-2, with D perhaps TRBD1 (6 bases). Trimming removed 1 base at V and 4 bases at J, with 10 bases between. The CDR3 spans 14 residues. Germline CDR1 LGHNA, CDR2 YNFKEQ.

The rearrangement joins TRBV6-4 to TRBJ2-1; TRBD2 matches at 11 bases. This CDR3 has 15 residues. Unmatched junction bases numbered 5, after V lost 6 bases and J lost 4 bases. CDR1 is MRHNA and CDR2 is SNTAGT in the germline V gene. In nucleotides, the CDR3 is TGTGCCAGCAGAATGACTAGCGGGGAGTACAATGAGCAGTTCTTC. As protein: CASRMTSGEYNEQFF.

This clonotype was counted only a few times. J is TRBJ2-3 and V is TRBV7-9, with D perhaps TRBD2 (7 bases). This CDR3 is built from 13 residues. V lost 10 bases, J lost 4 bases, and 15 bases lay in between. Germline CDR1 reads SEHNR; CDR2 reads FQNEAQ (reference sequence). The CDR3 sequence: CATRGAGADTQYF. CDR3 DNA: TGTGCCACCCGGGGGGCTGGAGCAGATACGCAGTATTTT.

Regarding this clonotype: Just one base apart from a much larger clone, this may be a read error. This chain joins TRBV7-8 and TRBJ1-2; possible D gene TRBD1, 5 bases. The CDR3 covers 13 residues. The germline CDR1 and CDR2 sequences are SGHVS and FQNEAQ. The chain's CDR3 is CASSSRTSYDYTF. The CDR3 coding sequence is TGTGCCAGCAGCTCCCGGACAAGCTATGACTACACCTTC.

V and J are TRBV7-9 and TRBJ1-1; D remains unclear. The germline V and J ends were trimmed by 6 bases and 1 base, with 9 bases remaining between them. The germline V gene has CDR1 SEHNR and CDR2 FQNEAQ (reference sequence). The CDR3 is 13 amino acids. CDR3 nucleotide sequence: TGTGCCAGCAGACATGACAAGAACACTGAAGCTTTCTTT. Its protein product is CASRHDKNTEAFF.